Shown below are 32 T cell receptor beta chains from a single sample sequenced in a study of beta chain features in type 1 diabetes. Study observations and caveats: TCRB CDR3s from Type 1 diabetes patients were moderately but significantly shorter in all four CD4+ subsets.

The antigens these receptors bind are not known. Since all of the isolated RNA was reverse transcribed, expressed TCRB transcripts were what got sequenced. Using immunoSEQ multiplex PCR, the repertoire was profiled, and TCRdb retains in-frame clones only, with some absent. This table has 160,000 or so clones, approximately 10% appearing once. Sample: central memory CD4+ T cells from blood. The receptors shown here come from a young woman with type 1 diabetes.

This clone was seen more than once but under ten times. The chain has TRBV6-4 and TRBJ2-3; D uncertain. CDR1 is MRHNA, CDR2 SNTAGT, per germline. V was trimmed by 4 bases and J by 6 bases, leaving 14 bases between them. The CDR3 is made up of 14 amino acids. In DNA form, the CDR3 reads TGTGCCAGCAGTGCGGATAGCAGCCGGGATACGCAGTATTTT. Residues: CASSADSSRDTQYF.

This sequence joins TRBV19 and TRBJ2-1; D gene ambiguous. With 0 bases removed from V and 4 bases from J, the gap between germline ends came to 13 bases. The germline V gene encodes CDR1 LNHDA and CDR2 SQIVND (reference sequence). The CDR3 extends over 16 amino acids. CDR3 protein: CASSIDPLGSYNEQFF. The CDR3 nucleotides read TGTGCCAGTAGTATAGATCCCCTGGGCTCATACAATGAGCAGTTCTTC. Full variable domain (remainder filled in from reference TRBV19 and TRBJ2-1): DGGITQSPKYLFRKEGQNVTLSCEQNLNHDAMYWYRQDPGQGLRLIYYSQIVNDFQKGDIAEGYSVSREKKESFPLTVTSAQKNPTAFYLCASSIDPLGSYNEQFFGPGTRLTVL.

This clone was found a few times. The rearrangement uses TRBV5-1 and TRBJ2-1; 10 positions match TRBD2. This CDR3 is 15 amino acids long. Trimming took 2 bases from V and 4 from J; bases not matched to a gene: 3. CDR1 SGHRS and CDR2 YFSETQ come from the germline V gene. This chain's CDR3 is CASSFGTSVYNEQFF. CDR3 sequence (DNA): TGCGCCAGCAGCTTCGGGACTAGCGTATACAATGAGCAGTTCTTC.

This clone came up a few times. V usage is TRBV9 and J usage is TRBJ1-1, with 9 bases fitting TRBD1. V was pared by 2 bases and J by 6 bases, with 8 bases of the junction left unmatched. Germline lookup yields CDR1 SGDLS and CDR2 YYNGEE. This CDR3 has 15 amino acids. In nucleotides, the CDR3 is TGTGCCAGCAGCGTGAAGGGACAGGGATACGCTGAAGCTTTCTTT. Encoded protein: CASSVKGQGYAEAFF.

In its sample, this clone was seen a few times. The chain is built from TRBV7-8 and TRBJ2-7; 9 nucleotides align to TRBD2. Germline CDR1 is SGHVS and CDR2 is FQNEAQ. The CDR3 has 17 residues. V gave up 4 bases and J gave up 4 bases; unmatched junction bases: 14. CDR3 sequence: CASSSRRISGSYYEQYF. DNA of the CDR3: TGTGCCAGCAGCTCTCGGCGGATTAGCGGGAGTTATTACGAGCAGTACTTC.

There are a few counts of this clone. The chain has TRBV28 and TRBJ1-1, with D uncertain. V was pared by 6 bases and J by 4 bases, with 21 bases between. Per germline, CDR1 MDHEN and CDR2 SYDVKM. The CDR3 extends over 16 amino acids. The CDR3: CASRTPSGVGGTEAFF. DNA of the CDR3: TGTGCCAGCAGGACACCATCAGGCGTGGGAGGCACTGAAGCTTTCTTT.

The chain carries TRBV29-1 and TRBJ2-7, with 8 nucleotides matching TRBD1. The CDR3 runs to 12 residues. CDR1 is SQVTM and CDR2 is ANQGSEA in the germline V gene. Unmatched junction bases numbered 5, after V lost 8 bases and J lost 2 bases. The CDR3, as DNA: TGCAGCATCCGGACAGGGCCCTACGAGCAGTACTTC. It yields the protein CSIRTGPYEQYF.

V usage is TRBV28 and J usage is TRBJ1-2; perhaps TRBD1 as D (5 bases). Between the trimmed V and J ends, which lost 5 bases and 6 bases, there was a span of 16 bases. Germline V CDR1 and CDR2: MDHEN, SYDVKM. The CDR3 length is 14 residues. CDR3 sequence reads: CASSTTGDAHGYTF. DNA for the CDR3: TGTGCCAGCAGTACCACAGGAGACGCGCATGGCTACACCTTC.

This clone was picked up a small number of times. This chain connects TRBV18 to TRBJ1-1; the D gene is possibly TRBD1 (6 bases). With 3 bases removed from V and 7 bases from J, the gap between germline ends came to 15 bases. Looked up from germline, CDR1 is KGHSH and CDR2 is LQKENI. The CDR3 spans 14 residues. CDR3 in DNA: TGTGCCAGCTCACCGAGGGGGGGCGGTCTTGAAGCTTTCTTT. This codes for CASSPRGGGLEAFF.

The rearrangement joins TRBV5-5 to TRBJ2-4; no definite D call. Per the germline V gene, CDR1 is SGHKS and CDR2 is YYEKEE (reference sequence). Trimming stripped 1 base from V and 0 bases from J, with 11 bases between. The CDR3 spans 16 residues. Written as DNA, the CDR3 is TGTGCCAGCAGCTTGTCGCCAGTTCTAGCCAAAAACATTCAGTACTTC. Translation gives CASSLSPVLAKNIQYF. Based on the CDR3 plus reference TRBV5-5 and TRBJ2-4, the full variable domain is DAGVTQSPTHLIKTRGQQVTLRCSPISGHKSVSWYQQVLGQGPQFIFQYYEKEERGRGNFPDRFSARQFPNYSSELNVNALLLGDSALYLCASSLSPVLAKNIQYFGAGTRLSVL.

This sequence joins TRBV7-9 and TRBJ2-1; the match to TRBD2 covers 7 bases. The CDR3 sequence is 15 residues long. Germline CDR1 and CDR2: SEHNR and FQNEAQ (reference sequence). With V trimmed by 1 base and J by 9 bases, 9 bases remained unmatched. The CDR3: CASSLVGGPAGEQFF. CDR3 DNA: TGTGCCAGCAGCTTAGTGGGAGGGCCGGCGGGTGAGCAGTTCTTC.

J is TRBJ1-5 and V is TRBV18, with TRBD1 matching 8 bases. J was trimmed by 0 bases and V by 6 bases; bases with no gene match: 13. This CDR3 spans 18 amino acids. CDR1 is KGHSH and CDR2 is LQKENI in the germline V gene. The CDR3 spells CASSLGAGGHYSNQPQHF. CDR3 DNA: TGTGCCAGCTCCCTTGGGGCAGGGGGCCATTATAGCAATCAGCCCCAGCATTTT.

This clone was seen only a few times. The chain employs TRBV28 and TRBJ2-2, with 10 bases that match TRBD2. Looked up from germline, CDR1 is MDHEN and CDR2 is SYDVKM. V was clipped by 5 bases and J by 2 bases; unmatched bases: 8. CDR3 length: 17 residues. This CDR3 is CASSPLTSGDNTGELFF. In nucleotides, the CDR3 is TGTGCCAGCAGTCCTCTCACTAGCGGGGATAACACCGGGGAGCTGTTTTTT. The complete variable domain, with remaining parts taken from reference TRBV28 and TRBJ2-2, reads DVKVTQSSRYLVKRTGEKVFLECVQDMDHENMFWYRQDPGLGLRLIYFSYDVKMKEKGDIPEGYSVSREKKERFSLILESASTNQTSMYLCASSPLTSGDNTGELFFGEGSRLTVL.

This clone showed up just a few times. Its ends do not fully match the called genes, so a read error is possible. The rearrangement uses TRBV7-9 and TRBJ1-4, with D unresolved. The germline gives CDR1 SEHNR, CDR2 FQNEAQ (reference sequence). The CDR3 sequence is 12 residues long. DNA for the CDR3: TGTGCCAGCAGCTTAGATCGGCGGCCCCCGGTTTTT. This encodes CASSLDRRPPVF.

This clone occurred a few times. This chain joins TRBV28 and TRBJ2-7; D is ambiguous. Germline V gene sequence: CDR1 MDHEN, CDR2 SYDVKM. V was clipped by 4 bases and J by 9 bases, with 10 bases between them. CDR3 size: 11 residues. The CDR3 loop reads CASSSNRGQYF. CDR3 sequence (DNA): TGTGCCAGCAGTTCAAACCGAGGGCAGTACTTC.

This clone turned up a few times. V usage is TRBV6-1 and J usage is TRBJ1-2; D possibly corresponds to TRBD1 (5 bases). With 8 bases removed from V and 3 bases from J, the gap between germline ends came to 16 bases. The CDR3 is 14 residues long. Germline CDR1 MNHNS, CDR2 SASEGT. Here the CDR3 reads CASGSLGGDYGYTF. CDR3 DNA: TGTGCCAGCGGAAGCCTAGGAGGGGACTATGGCTACACCTTC.

This chain uses TRBV29-1 with TRBJ2-7, with TRBD1 matching over 8 bases. After removal of 3 bases from V and 3 bases from J, the junction contained 7 bases not matched to a gene. This CDR3 has 14 amino acids. CDR1 SQVTM and CDR2 ANQGSEA come from the germline V gene. DNA for the CDR3: TGCAGCGTTGATTCTCCCAGGGGGCACTACGAGCAGTACTTC. Its translation is CSVDSPRGHYEQYF.

This clone was seen repeatedly, ten times or more. The V and J genes are TRBV7-8 and TRBJ2-7; 9 bases fit TRBD2. The germline V gene has CDR1 SGHVS and CDR2 FQNEAQ. The CDR3 runs 15 residues. The V gene end was trimmed by 5 bases and the J gene end by 3 bases; junction bases not matched to a gene: 8. CDR3 DNA: TGTGCCAGCAGCGCAGCTAGCGGGACGATCTACGAGCAGTACTTC. It specifies CASSAASGTIYEQYF.

There are a few counts of this clone. Distinct nucleotide sequences in the sample also encode this CDR3. This chain joins TRBV28 and TRBJ1-1; D call uncertain. V was shortened by 3 bases and J by 4 bases, with 6 bases between the two germline ends. This CDR3 comprises 12 residues. From germline, CDR1 is MDHEN and CDR2 SYDVKM. The CDR3 reads CASSFGITEAFF. CDR3 bases: TGTGCCAGCAGTTTCGGTATCACTGAAGCTTTCTTT.

The rearrangement uses TRBV2 and TRBJ2-7; 7 bases map to TRBD2. The CDR3 spans 15 residues. V lost 1 base, J lost 1 base, and 4 bases stayed unmatched. Per germline, CDR1 SNHLY and CDR2 FYNNEI. This CDR3 is CASSEGLADSYEQYF. CDR3 coding DNA: TGTGCCAGCAGTGAAGGTCTAGCGGATTCCTACGAGCAGTACTTC.

A few counts support this clone. CDR3 bases: TGCGCCAGCAGCCGGAATGGGCAGGGGAACACCGGGGAGCTGTTTTTT. Encoded protein: CASSRNGQGNTGELFF. V gene TRBV4-1 combines with J gene TRBJ2-2, with D perhaps matching TRBD1 (5 bases). Germline V CDR1 and CDR2: MGHRA, YSYEKL. Between the trimmed V and J ends, which lost 4 bases and 1 base, there was a span of 13 bases. The CDR3 has 16 residues.

The sample holds a few counts of this clone. This chain joins TRBV19 and TRBJ2-3, with 10 positions matching TRBD2. The ends lost 4 bases at V and 9 bases at J; junction bases unmatched: 7. Germline V gives CDR1 LNHDA, CDR2 SQIVND (reference sequence). The CDR3 extends over 14 amino acids. The CDR3 spells CASSTGLAELTQYF. The CDR3 coding sequence is TGTGCCAGTAGTACCGGACTAGCGGAGTTGACGCAGTATTTT.

The J gene is TRBJ2-7, the V gene TRBV6-5; 7 positions match TRBD1. CDR3 length equals 14 residues. CDR1 is MNHEY and CDR2 is SVGAGI in the germline V gene. J was trimmed by 2 bases and V by 4 bases; bases with no gene match: 5. CDR3 sequence (DNA): TGTGCCAGCAGTTTCGGACAGGCTCCCTACGAGCAGTACTTC. Encoded protein: CASSFGQAPYEQYF.

This clone occurred once. V gene TRBV7-3 combines with J gene TRBJ2-2, with 9 bases that match TRBD2. V dropped 0 bases and J dropped 6; count of bases not matched to a gene: 5. The germline gives CDR1 SGHTA, CDR2 FQGTGA. The length of the CDR3 is 16 residues. The CDR3 bases are TGTGCCAGCAGCTTAACTAGCGGGAGAAGCGCCGGGGAGCTGTTTTTT. This encodes CASSLTSGRSAGELFF.

The CDR3 DNA sequence: TGCAGCGTTACCGGGGGGGCATTGAACACTGAAGCTTTCTTT. This translates into CSVTGGALNTEAFF. This chain connects TRBV29-1 to TRBJ1-1; possible D gene TRBD1, 6 bases. CDR3 length: 14 amino acids. V was trimmed by 5 bases and J by 0 bases, leaving 13 bases between them. The germline V gene encodes CDR1 SQVTM and CDR2 ANQGSEA.

The genes are TRBV28 and TRBJ1-5; no firm D call. Germline V gene lookup returns CDR1 MDHEN and CDR2 SYDVKM. This CDR3 has 12 amino acids. V was cut by 10 bases and J by 11 bases, with 18 bases left in between. This CDR3 is CATLGGKAAQHF. The CDR3 nucleotides read TGTGCCACCCTAGGAGGGAAGGCGGCCCAGCATTTT.

This clone was detected only a few times. This chain's CDR3 is CASSLDPDQPQHF. As DNA, the CDR3 is TGTGCCAGCAGCTTGGACCCGGATCAGCCCCAGCATTTT. This rearrangement joins TRBV5-6 to TRBJ1-5; D is uncertain. Germline V lookup: CDR1 SGHDT, CDR2 YYEEEE. V was cut by 0 bases and J by 5 bases, with 6 bases left in between. The CDR3 is 13 residues long.

The chain carries TRBV15 and TRBJ2-3; D remains ambiguous. CDR3 length equals 14 residues. From germline, CDR1 is LNHNV and CDR2 YYDKDF (reference sequence). V was shortened by 1 base and J by 2 bases, with 7 bases between the two germline ends. CDR3 protein: CATSRAFNTDTQYF. CDR3 bases: TGTGCCACCAGCAGAGCCTTTAACACAGATACGCAGTATTTT.

This clone was found a few times. The chain recombines TRBV11-1 with TRBJ1-1; D not resolved. Trimming removed 5 bases from V and 1 base from J, with 17 bases in between. The CDR3 contains 16 residues. The germline V gene encodes CDR1 SGHAT and CDR2 FQDESV (reference sequence). For the CDR3, the DNA is TGTGCCAGCAGCATTAAACACAGAGCACAGAACACTGAAGCTTTCTTT. Protein product: CASSIKHRAQNTEAFF.

This clone was counted a few times. The V gene is TRBV28, the J gene TRBJ2-7, with TRBD1 identical over 12 bases. This CDR3 contains 14 residues. Germline assignment: CDR1 MDHEN and CDR2 SYDVKM. V gave up 6 bases and J gave up 6 bases; unmatched junction bases: 6. The CDR3 DNA follows: TGTGCCAGCAGAACCGGGACAGGGGGCATCGAGCAGTACTTC. It yields the protein CASRTGTGGIEQYF.

This clone was observed a few times. This chain links TRBV25-1 with TRBJ2-5; tentative D call: TRBD1 (5 bases). Between the trimmed V and J ends, which lost 1 base and 0 bases, there was a span of 15 bases. The CDR3 sequence is 17 residues long. Germline V lookup: CDR1 MGHDK, CDR2 SYGVNS. The CDR3 region is CASSEFRGGTYQETQYF. The DNA for the CDR3 is TGTGCCAGCAGTGAATTTAGGGGCGGAACGTACCAAGAGACCCAGTACTTC.

This clone was counted a few times. This chain uses TRBV7-9 with TRBJ2-3, with 10 bases lining up with TRBD2. Germline CDR1 and CDR2: SEHNR and FQNEAQ (reference sequence). J lost 3 bases, V lost 4 bases, and 1 base had no gene match. The CDR3 runs to 14 residues. CDR3 in DNA: TGTGCCAGCAGCTCGGGACTAGCGACAGATACGCAGTATTTT. As protein: CASSSGLATDTQYF. Full variable domain (rest looked up from reference TRBV7-9 and TRBJ2-3): DTGVSQNPRHKITKRGQNVTFRCDPISEHNRLYWYRQTLGQGPEFLTYFQNEAQLEKSRLLSDRFSAERPKGSFSTLEIQRTEQGDSAMYLCASSSGLATDTQYFGPGTRLTVL.